These T cell receptor beta chains were read from a single sample in a study of blood T cell repertoires in COVID-19. The data were produced by immunoSEQ multiplex PCR, yet TCRdb's version contains in-frame clones alone and is incomplete. The table has under 350,000 clones, roughly 89% seen once. Material: PBMCs or T cells enriched from blood (not recorded which). The receptor set was obtained from a woman aged 60 to 75 who had recovered from COVID-19. CDR3s include the opening cysteine and the closing phenylalanine or tryptophan. The D gene is left open where the match is weak. A row's size may be missing; if present it is once, few, many or a size class.

d_call clone_size j_call v_call cdr3_nt cdr3_aa
NA NA TRBJ2-3 TRBV10-3 TGTGCCATCAGTGAATTAGGGGCGGATACGCAGTATTTT CAISELGADTQYF
NA NA TRBJ2-1 TRBV9 TGTGCCAGCAGCGTAGGTCTTCCCCAGGGATCCTTTAATGAGCAGTTCTTC CASSVGLPQGSFNEQFF
TRBD2 few TRBJ2-1 TRBV5-1 TGCGCCAGCAGCACGAGCGGGGGGGCCTATAATGAGCAGTTCTTC CASSTSGGAYNEQFF
TRBD2 NA TRBJ2-1 TRBV19 TGTGCCAGTAGTATAGATAGGACTAGGTCATACAATGAGCAGTTCTTC CASSIDRTRSYNEQFF
NA NA TRBJ1-6 TRBV3-1/TRBV3-2 TGTGCCAGCAGCCAAGACTTTACAGGTTCTTCACCCCTCCACTTT CASSQDFTGSSPLHF
NA NA TRBJ1-4 TRBV30 TGTGCCTGGGAGCAGGGGATCAATGAAAAACTGTTTTTT CAWEQGINEKLFF
TRBD1 NA TRBJ1-2 TRBV28 TGTGCCAGCAGTTCGGACAGGGTCTATGGCTACACCTTC CASSSDRVYGYTF
TRBD2 NA TRBJ2-2 TRBV5-6 TGTGCCAGCACCGGGACTAGCGGGGCGATCGGGGAGCTGTTTTTT CASTGTSGAIGELFF
NA NA TRBJ2-3 TRBV20-1 TGCAGTGCTAGTCAACAAGCGGGCACAGATACGCAGTATTTT CSASQQAGTDTQYF
NA NA TRBJ1-1 TRBV2 TGTGCCAGCAGGCCGGACAGTGTCTCCACTGAAGCTTTCTTT CASRPDSVSTEAFF
NA NA TRBJ1-5 TRBV12-2 TGTGCAAGTCGCCGGCTGGCAAATAGGGGTGGGGGGAGGCCCCAGCATTTT CASRRLANRGGGRPQHF
TRBD2 NA TRBJ2-1 TRBV5-5 TGTGCCAGCAGCCAGGTCCTAGCGGACTACAATGAGCAGTTCTTC CASSQVLADYNEQFF
NA once TRBJ1-5 TRBV6-2/TRBV6-3 TGTGCCAGCAGTTACGAGGGCACATACAATCAGCCCCAGCATTTT CASSYEGTYNQPQHF
NA NA TRBJ1-1 TRBV11-3 TGTGCCAGCAGACCCCGAACAGTCGACACTGAAGCTTTCTTT CASRPRTVDTEAFF
NA few TRBJ1-5 TRBV19 TGTGCCAGTACAGAGGGTTTCGGCAATCAGCCCCAGCATTTT CASTEGFGNQPQHF
NA NA TRBJ2-5 TRBV4-1 TGCGCCAGCAGCCAACAACTACTCTTGGAGACCCAGTACTTC CASSQQLLLETQYF
NA NA TRBJ1-6 TRBV7-9 TGTGCCAGCAGCTCCTTTTCGACCCACGGCGGTAATTCACCCCTCCACTTT CASSSFSTHGGNSPLHF
NA NA TRBJ1-3 TRBV6-5 TGTGCCAGCAGTTACTCGGGCAGAGATGGAAACACCATATATTTT CASSYSGRDGNTIYF
NA NA TRBJ2-6 TRBV4-1 TGCGCCAGCAGCCCTAATTATCTCTCTGGGGCCAACGTCCTGACTTTC CASSPNYLSGANVLTF
TRBD1 once TRBJ1-4 TRBV9 TGTGCCAGCAGCGTAGGGACAGGGTTAGATGAAAAACTGTTTTTT CASSVGTGLDEKLFF
TRBD2 once TRBJ2-2 TRBV4-2 TGTGCCAGCAGCCAAGGTACTAGCGGGGCGTTTGGGGAGCTGTTTTTT CASSQGTSGAFGELFF
NA NA TRBJ1-6 TRBV11-3 TGTGCCAGCAGCTTATCCCGGGATTCACCCCTCCACTTT CASSLSRDSPLHF
TRBD1 NA TRBJ2-7 TRBV28 TGTGCCAGCAGGCCGGGACAGATATCCTACGAGCAGTACTTC CASRPGQISYEQYF
TRBD1 NA TRBJ1-6 TRBV6-5 TGTGCCAGCAGTTGGGGGACAGATAATTCACCCCTCCACTTT CASSWGTDNSPLHF
TRBD2 NA TRBJ2-3 TRBV5-1 TGCGCCAGCAGCCCCGGGGGGGCAGTGGATACGCAGTATTTT CASSPGGAVDTQYF
NA NA TRBJ2-7 TRBV5-1 TGCGCCAGCAGCTTGAACAGCATTTACGAGCAGTACTTC CASSLNSIYEQYF
NA NA TRBJ1-1 TRBV3-1/TRBV3-2 TGTGCCAGCAGCCTCGGAGGATCTGAAGCTTTCTTT CASSLGGSEAFF
TRBD1 NA TRBJ1-1 TRBV29-1 TGCAGCGTCCGTTTTGGCCAGGGGGCTACTGAAGCTTTCTTT CSVRFGQGATEAFF
TRBD2 NA TRBJ2-1 TRBV7-6 TGTGCCAGCAGCTTAGGGACTAGCGGTTACAATGAGCAGTTCTTC CASSLGTSGYNEQFF
NA NA TRBJ2-2 TRBV4-1 TGCGCCAGCAGCCCAACGGCCGGGGAGCTGTTTTTT CASSPTAGELFF
NA NA TRBJ1-6 TRBV23-1 TGCGCCAGCAGTCAATTTCCCAGGGCGGATTCACCCCTCCACTTT CASSQFPRADSPLHF
NA NA TRBJ1-6 TRBV5-8 TGTGCCAGCAGCTTAGATGGGGGAGGTTCACCCCTCCACTTT CASSLDGGGSPLHF